The source of this T cell receptor (beta chain) is a study of T cells and copy number aberrations in small-cell lung cancer. Donors had limited-stage small-cell lung cancer, resected between the late 2000s and the early 2020s. Collected at least 2 cm from the tumor margin, the adjacent lung showed no malignant cells. CDR1 and CDR2 from the germline V gene are MNHEY and SVGAGI. Trimming cost V 0 bases and J 4 bases, with 15 bases left between them. The CDR3 runs 16 residues. To note about this clone: The target antigen is unknown.

The repertoire was sequenced with immunoSEQ multiplex PCR; TCRdb's copy has only in-frame clones and lacks some. The sample has several thousand clones; 65% to 90% are singletons. Study-wide points: Versus adjacent lung, tumor T-cell richness and clonality were lower; density nonsignificantly. Sequencing artifacts are a known risk, since all specimens were formalin-fixed paraffin-embedded.

The sample was normal tissue next to the tumor. The sequence came from a woman aged 45-65 years with small cell lung cancer. The chain links TRBV6-5 to TRBJ1-1, with a possible D match to TRBD1 (5 bases). As DNA, the CDR3 is TGTGCCAGCAGTTACTCGAGAGGGGAAAGTGGCACTGAAGCTTTCTTT. It codes for CASSYSRGESGTEAFF.